Listed here are 14 T cell receptor beta chains from one sample, sequenced in a study of blood T cell repertoires in COVID-19 (dated by TCRdb to the early 2020s). Libraries were constructed by the immunoSEQ multiplex PCR assay. In TCRdb, the immuneACCESS table is reduced to in-frame sequences with V and J assigned. These tables do not hold every clone; where another copy was compared, an unresolved V gene accounts for under half, and the others remain unexplained. Here the sample has fewer than 150,000 clones; more than 70% occur a single time. Roughly 28% of the sample comes from the top ten. Sequenced input: peripheral blood. All receptors come from a human donor in a cohort sampled during active COVID-19.

This clone was counted a few times. This sequence joins TRBV3-1 (or the pseudogene TRBV3-2) and TRBJ1-3; D possibly corresponds to TRBD1 (6 bases). Per the germline V gene, CDR1 is LGHDT and CDR2 is YNNKEL (reference sequence). The CDR3 runs 15 residues. The V gene lost 0 bases and the J gene lost 2 bases, with 8 bases spanning the gap. The CDR3 is CASSQDRTAGNTIYF. The CDR3 DNA sequence: TGTGCCAGCAGCCAAGATAGGACAGCTGGAAACACCATATATTTT.

This chain uses TRBV5-6 with TRBJ1-4; perhaps TRBD1 as D (6 bases). Germline CDR1 is SGHDT and CDR2 is YYEEEE. V lost 4 bases and J lost 5, with 15 bases in between. This CDR3 is built from 15 residues. For the CDR3, the DNA is TGTGCCAGCAGCGACCTTGGACAGCCGAATGAAAAACTGTTTTTT. It encodes CASSDLGQPNEKLFF.

The V call is TRBV6-5, the J call TRBJ2-7, with D possibly matching TRBD1 (5 bases). Germline V CDR1 and CDR2: MNHEY, SVGAGI. Trimming took 7 bases from V and 5 from J, leaving 15 bases between them. This CDR3 spans 13 amino acids. DNA of the CDR3: TGTGCCAGCACTTTTAACCCAGGGAACGAGCAGTACTTC. It encodes CASTFNPGNEQYF.

The gene calls are TRBV29-1 and TRBJ1-2, with no clear D. Germline-derived CDR1 and CDR2 are SQVTM and ANQGSEA. Trimming removed 2 bases at V and 8 bases at J, with 9 bases between. There are 11 residues in the CDR3. The CDR3 bases are TGCAGCGTTGAATCGAGAGGAGGCTACACCTTC. It codes for CSVESRGGYTF.

The CDR3: CASSQADRDYNEQFF. The CDR3 coding sequence is TGTGCCAGCAGCCAAGCTGACAGGGACTACAATGAGCAGTTCTTC. The rearrangement joins TRBV4-2 to TRBJ2-1; 7 bases align to TRBD1. The CDR3 consists of 15 residues. Germline CDR1 LGHNA, CDR2 YNFKEQ. After removal of 1 base from V and 3 bases from J, the junction contained 3 bases not matched to a gene.

The chain employs TRBV14 and TRBJ1-2; D may be TRBD1 (6 bases). With 1 base removed from V and 0 bases from J, the gap between germline ends came to 9 bases. This CDR3 has 15 residues. CDR1 and CDR2 (germline): SGHDN, FVKESK. The CDR3 DNA reads as TGTGCCAGCAGCCAAGTCCGGACAGCTAACTATGGCTACACCTTC. It is translated as CASSQVRTANYGYTF.

This sequence joins TRBV3-1 (or the pseudogene TRBV3-2) and TRBJ2-7; D gene ambiguous. The germline CDR1 and CDR2 sequences are LGHDT and YNNKEL (reference sequence). This CDR3 is built from 13 residues. V dropped 4 bases and J dropped 0 bases, with 7 bases sitting between them. CDR3 protein: CASSRAVSYEQYF. CDR3 nucleotides: TGTGCCAGCAGCCGGGCCGTCTCCTACGAGCAGTACTTC.

V and J are TRBV4-2 and TRBJ1-6, with D unresolved. Germline CDR1 LGHNA, CDR2 YNFKEQ. The germline V and J ends were trimmed by 1 base and 10 bases, with 17 bases remaining between them. The CDR3 is made up of 16 amino acids. CDR3 coding DNA: TGTGCCAGCAGCCAAGTAGAGGGTGGGATGGGATCACCCCTCCACTTT. Its protein product is CASSQVEGGMGSPLHF.

This chain connects TRBV18 to TRBJ1-2; 9 positions match TRBD1. Germline V CDR1 and CDR2: KGHSH, LQKENI. With V trimmed by 2 bases and J by 4 bases, 11 bases remained unmatched. This CDR3 comprises 17 residues. In DNA form, the CDR3 reads TGTGCCAGCTCACCAAGGGACAGGGAAGAGCAGGCCTATGGCTACACCTTC. This codes for CASSPRDREEQAYGYTF.

The chain recombines TRBV30 with TRBJ2-7; D call uncertain. V was trimmed by 2 bases and J by 7 bases, leaving 9 bases between them. Per the germline V gene, CDR1 is GTSNPN and CDR2 is SVGIG (reference sequence). The CDR3 is 11 residues long. CDR3 bases: TGTGCCTGGAGTCCAAGCCGTGAGCAGTACTTC. This encodes CAWSPSREQYF.

The DNA of the CDR3 is TGCAGCGATGCCGGGACAGGGGGGACAGATACGCAGTATTTT. As protein: CSDAGTGGTDTQYF. The V gene is TRBV29-1, the J gene TRBJ2-3; TRBD1 matches at 11 bases. The germline gives CDR1 SQVTM, CDR2 ANQGSEA. The CDR3 runs 14 residues. Losses at the gene ends were 7 bases for V and 3 bases for J; bases not matched to a gene: 6.

The chain carries TRBV5-1 and TRBJ2-2; 9 bases agree with TRBD1. Losses at the gene ends were 3 bases for V and 1 base for J; bases not matched to a gene: 4. CDR3 length: 16 amino acids. Germline values: CDR1 SGHRS, CDR2 YFSETQ. CDR3 in amino acids: CASSWRTGVNTGELFF. In DNA, the CDR3 is TGCGCCAGCAGCTGGAGGACAGGGGTGAACACCGGGGAGCTGTTTTTT. The whole variable domain, filled in from reference TRBV5-1 and TRBJ2-2, reads KAGVTQTPRYLIKTRGQQVTLSCSPISGHRSVSWYQQTPGQGLQFLFEYFSETQRNKGNFPGRFSGRQFSNSRSEMNVSTLELGDSALYLCASSWRTGVNTGELFFGEGSRLTVL.

The V gene is TRBV19, the J gene TRBJ2-4, with 9 bases matching TRBD1. The CDR3 spans 14 residues. The germline CDR1 and CDR2 sequences are LNHDA and SQIVND (reference sequence). Trimming removed 5 bases from V and 2 bases from J; junction bases left unmatched: 1. CDR3 loop: CASSDRGTKNIQYF. In DNA form, the CDR3 reads TGTGCCAGTAGTGACAGGGGGACCAAAAACATTCAGTACTTC.

The chain recombines TRBV3-1 (or the pseudogene TRBV3-2) with TRBJ2-3; weak D call: TRBD1 (5 bases). Germline V gene sequence: CDR1 LGHDT, CDR2 YNNKEL (reference sequence). The CDR3 is 15 amino acids. Trimming removed 2 bases at V and 2 bases at J, with 11 bases between. The CDR3 region is CASSQTGYLTDTQYF. In nucleotides, the CDR3 is TGTGCCAGCAGCCAAACAGGCTATCTCACAGATACGCAGTATTTT.